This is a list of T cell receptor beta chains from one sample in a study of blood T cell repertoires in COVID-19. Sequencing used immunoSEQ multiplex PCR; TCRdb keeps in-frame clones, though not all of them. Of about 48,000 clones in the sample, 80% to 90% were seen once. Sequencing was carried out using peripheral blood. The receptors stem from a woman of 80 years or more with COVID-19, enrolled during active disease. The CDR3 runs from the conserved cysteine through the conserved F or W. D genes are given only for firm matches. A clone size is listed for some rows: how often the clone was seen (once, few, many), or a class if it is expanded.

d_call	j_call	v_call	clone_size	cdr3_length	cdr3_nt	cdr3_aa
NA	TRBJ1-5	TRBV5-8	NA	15	TGTGCCAGCAGCTTGGGCGGAATAAGCAATCAGCCCCAGCATTTT	CASSLGGISNQPQHF
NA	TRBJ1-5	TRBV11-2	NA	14	TGTGCCAGCAGCTTAGGAGTTAGCAATCAGCCCCAGCATTTT	CASSLGVSNQPQHF
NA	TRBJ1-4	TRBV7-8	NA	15	TGTGCCAGCACAGAAACAACAGCTAACAATGAAAAACTGTTTTTT	CASTETTANNEKLFF
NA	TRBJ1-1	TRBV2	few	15	TGTGCCAGCACCGAAGGTCTACAGCAGAACACTGAAGCTTTCTTT	CASTEGLQQNTEAFF
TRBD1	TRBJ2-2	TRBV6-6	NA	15	TGTGCCAGCAGTCGGGACAGAGCGAACACCGGGGAGCTGTTTTTT	CASSRDRANTGELFF
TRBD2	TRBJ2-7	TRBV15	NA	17	TGTGCCACCAGCAGAGAAGCCTTAGCGGGATCGTTCTACGAGCAGTACTTC	CATSREALAGSFYEQYF
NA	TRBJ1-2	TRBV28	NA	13	TGTGCCAGCAGTCCTACAGGGAGTCGCGGCTACACCTTC	CASSPTGSRGYTF
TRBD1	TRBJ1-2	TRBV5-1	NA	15	TGCGCCAGCAGCTTGCCGGGACAGGGGGGGCTTGGCTACACCTTC	CASSLPGQGGLGYTF
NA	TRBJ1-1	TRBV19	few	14	TGTGCCAGTAGTAGGGGGCCACCGGGGGGTGAAGCTTTCTTT	CASSRGPPGGEAFF
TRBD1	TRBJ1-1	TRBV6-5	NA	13	TGTGCCAGCAGCGACAGGGAGTTCACTGAAGCTTTCTTT	CASSDREFTEAFF
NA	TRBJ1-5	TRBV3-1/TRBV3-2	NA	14	TGTGCCAGCAGCCTCGGGAACGGCTATCAGCCCCAGCATTTT	CASSLGNGYQPQHF
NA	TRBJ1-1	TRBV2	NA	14	TGTGCCAGCAGTGAAGGGACCGACAGTCTTGAAGCTTTCTTT	CASSEGTDSLEAFF
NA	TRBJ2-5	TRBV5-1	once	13	TGCGCCAGCAGCTTGTCACTTCAAGAGACCCAGTACTTC	CASSLSLQETQYF
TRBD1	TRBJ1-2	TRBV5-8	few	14	TGTGCCAGCAGCCCATACCGGGACAGGGCTGGCTACACCTTC	CASSPYRDRAGYTF
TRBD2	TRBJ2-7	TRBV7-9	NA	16	TGTGCCAGCAGCCGAAGAGGACTAGCGGGGACCTACGAGCAGTACTTC	CASSRRGLAGTYEQYF
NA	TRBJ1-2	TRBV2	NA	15	TGTGCCAGCAGCCTAACAGGGAGACCCCACTATGGCTACACCTTC	CASSLTGRPHYGYTF
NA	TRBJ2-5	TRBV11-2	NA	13	TGTGCCAGCACCCATCTAAGCGTTGAGACCCAGTACTTC	CASTHLSVETQYF
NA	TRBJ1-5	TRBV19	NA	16	TGTGCCAGTAGTATGTTGGGCCATAGTAGCAATCAGCCCCAGCATTTT	CASSMLGHSSNQPQHF
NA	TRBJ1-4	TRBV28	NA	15	TGTGCCAGCAGTTTAAGGAGGAGAGTCAATGAAAAACTGTTTTTT	CASSLRRRVNEKLFF
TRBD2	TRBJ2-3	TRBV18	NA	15	TGTGCCAGCTCACCACCTGCGGGAGATGCAGATACGCAGTATTTT	CASSPPAGDADTQYF
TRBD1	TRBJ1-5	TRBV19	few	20	TGTGCCAGTAGTAGGACGGCTTTGGGACAGCTTTCTTATAGCAATCAGCCCCAGCATTTT	CASSRTALGQLSYSNQPQHF
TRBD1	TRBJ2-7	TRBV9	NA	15	TGTGCCAGCAGCAGATCCGGGACAGGGAGGTACGAGCAGTACTTC	CASSRSGTGRYEQYF
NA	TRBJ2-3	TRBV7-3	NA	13	TGTGCCAGCAGCTCGACTAGCACAGATACGCAGTATTTT	CASSSTSTDTQYF
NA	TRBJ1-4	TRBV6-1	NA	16	TGTGCCAGCAGTGACTTCTACAGGGCGGCTAATGAAAAACTGTTTTTT	CASSDFYRAANEKLFF
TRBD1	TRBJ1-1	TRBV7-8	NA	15	TGTGCCAGCAGCACCCGACAGGGTTTGAGCACTGAAGCTTTCTTT	CASSTRQGLSTEAFF
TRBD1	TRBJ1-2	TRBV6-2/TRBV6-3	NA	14	TGTGCCAGCAGTTATCAGGGGGCTCGTTATGGCTACACCTTC	CASSYQGARYGYTF
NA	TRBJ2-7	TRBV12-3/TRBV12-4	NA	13	TGTGCCAGCAGAGGAACAGGGTCCAACGAGCAGTACTTC	CASRGTGSNEQYF
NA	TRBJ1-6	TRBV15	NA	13	TGTGCCACCAGCAGAGATGCGCGGAGACCCCTCCACTTT	CATSRDARRPLHF
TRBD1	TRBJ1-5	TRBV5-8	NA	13	TGTGCCAGCAGCACCAGGGGGCGAAGGCCCCAGCATTTT	CASSTRGRRPQHF
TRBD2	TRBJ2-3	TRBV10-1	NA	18	TGCGCCAGCAGTGAGTCCTCTAGCGGGGGGGCCGGTACAGATACGCAGTATTTT	CASSESSSGGAGTDTQYF
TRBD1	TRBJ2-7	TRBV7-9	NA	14	TGTGCCAGCAGCTTAGCCACAGGGGCCTACGAGCAGTACTTC	CASSLATGAYEQYF
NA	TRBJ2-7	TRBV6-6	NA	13	TGTGCCAGCGCCAAAGCAGGGGCAGACGAGCAGTACTTC	CASAKAGADEQYF
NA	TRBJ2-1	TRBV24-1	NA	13	TGTGCCACCAGAGACCGGGAGAACAATGAGCAGTTCTTC	CATRDRENNEQFF
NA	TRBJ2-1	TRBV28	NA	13	TGTGCCAGCAGCCGCGGGGCTAGGAATGAGCAGTTCTTC	CASSRGARNEQFF
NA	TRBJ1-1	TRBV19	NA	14	TGTGCCAGTAAGGCTCCAGGGTCGGTTGGTGGAGCTTTCTTT	CASKAPGSVGGAFF
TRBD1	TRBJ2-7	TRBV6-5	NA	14	TGTGCCAGCAGTACCGGGACAGGGGGATACGAGCAGTACTTC	CASSTGTGGYEQYF
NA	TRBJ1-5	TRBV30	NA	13	TGTGCCTGGAGTGTACGGGGGAATCAGCCCCAGCATTTT	CAWSVRGNQPQHF
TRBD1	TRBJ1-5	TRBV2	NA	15	TGTGCCAGCAGGTCGACAGGGGCGATCAATCAGCCCCAGCATTTT	CASRSTGAINQPQHF
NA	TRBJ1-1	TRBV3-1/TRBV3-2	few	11	TGTGCCAGCCGGGGGGGGAGTGAAGCTTTCTTT	CASRGGSEAFF
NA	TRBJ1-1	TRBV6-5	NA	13	TGTGCCAGCAGGTTCAGGGAGAACACTGAAGCTTTCTTT	CASRFRENTEAFF
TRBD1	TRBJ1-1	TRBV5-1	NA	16	TGCGCCAGCAGCGTCACAGGGGGCGCGGTTCCAACCGGTGCTTTCTTT	CASSVTGGAVPTGAFF
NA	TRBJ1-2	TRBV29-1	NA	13	TGCAGCGTTGAAGATGCGGCGAGGAGAGGCTACACCTTC	CSVEDAARRGYTF
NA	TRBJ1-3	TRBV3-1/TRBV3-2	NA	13	TGTGCCAGCAGCTTTTACTCTGGAAACACCATATATTTT	CASSFYSGNTIYF
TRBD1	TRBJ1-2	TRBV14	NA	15	TGTGCCAGCAGCCGAAGAACGACAGGGACTGAAGGCTACACCTTC	CASSRRTTGTEGYTF
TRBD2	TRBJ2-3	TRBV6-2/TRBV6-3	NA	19	TGTGCCAGCAGCTCCCCTACTAGCGGGAGAGAGTTAAACACAGATACGCAGTATTTT	CASSSPTSGRELNTDTQYF
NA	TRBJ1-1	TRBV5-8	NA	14	TGTGCCAGCAGCTTGTGGAGGGTTAACACTGAAGCTTTCTTT	CASSLWRVNTEAFF
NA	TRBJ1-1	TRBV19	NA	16	TGTGCCAGTAGTAGCGGTGAGGGGGGGCGCGGCACTGAAGCTTTCTTT	CASSSGEGGRGTEAFF
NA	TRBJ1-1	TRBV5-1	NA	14	TGCGCCAGCAGCTTGGGCCACATGAACACTGAAGCTTTCTTT	CASSLGHMNTEAFF
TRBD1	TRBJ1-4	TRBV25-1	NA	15	TGTGCCAGCAGTGGGAGGACAGGGCTAAACGGAAAACTGTTTTTT	CASSGRTGLNGKLFF
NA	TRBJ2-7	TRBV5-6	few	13	TGTGCCAGCAGCTTGGGACTAGTAAGCGAGCAGTACTTC	CASSLGLVSEQYF
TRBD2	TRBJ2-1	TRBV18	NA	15	TGTGCCAGCTCACCCAGCGGGAGCTCCTACAATGAGCAGTTCTTC	CASSPSGSSYNEQFF
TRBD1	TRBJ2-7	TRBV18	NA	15	TGTGCCAGCTCACGCGGCGAGGGGGCGCGGTACGAGCAGTACTTC	CASSRGEGARYEQYF
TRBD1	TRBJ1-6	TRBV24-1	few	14	TGTGCCACCAGTGCCGGACAGGCCTATTCACCCCTCCACTTT	CATSAGQAYSPLHF